This TCR beta chain was recovered during a study of T-cell reconstitution after alpha-beta-depleted transplantation in children. This sample's TCRbeta library carried unique molecular identifier barcodes. TCRdb re-called the PCR reads through MiXCR, storing one row per CDR3 protein. The profile shows about 17,000 distinct CDR3 sequences, around 5.8% of them singletons. Study observations and caveats: One year after transplant, T-cell counts and diversity came mostly from newly produced T cells.

At least ten counts were recorded for this clonotype. Its matching antigen is unknown. The junction had 15 bases not matched to a gene; V was cut back by 5 bases and J by 10 bases. The CDR3 runs 16 residues. Source: PBMCs, taken before TCRalphabeta/CD19-depleted stem cell transplant. The chain uses TRBV12-3 or TRBV12-4 and TRBJ1-4; 8 positions agree with TRBD1. The sequence was collected from a boy aged 5-17 years with acute lymphoblastic leukemia, due to receive a stem cell transplant. CDR3 sequence reads: CASSPRGQAPVGKLFF. The CDR3 region has the DNA TGTGCCAGCAGTCCTAGGGGACAGGCTCCGGTCGGAAAACTGTTTTTT.